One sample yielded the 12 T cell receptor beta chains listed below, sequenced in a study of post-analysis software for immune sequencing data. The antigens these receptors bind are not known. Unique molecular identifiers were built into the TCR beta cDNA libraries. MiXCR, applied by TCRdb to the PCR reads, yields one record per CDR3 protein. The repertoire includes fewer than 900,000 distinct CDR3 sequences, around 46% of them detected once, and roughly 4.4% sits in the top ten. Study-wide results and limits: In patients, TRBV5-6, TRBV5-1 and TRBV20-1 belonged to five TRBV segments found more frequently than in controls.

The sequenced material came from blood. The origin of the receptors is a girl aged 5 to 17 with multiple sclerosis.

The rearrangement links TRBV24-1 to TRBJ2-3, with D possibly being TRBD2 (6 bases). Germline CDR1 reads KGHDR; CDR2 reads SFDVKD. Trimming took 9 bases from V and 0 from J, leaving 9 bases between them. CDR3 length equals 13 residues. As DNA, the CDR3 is TGTGCCACCGAGGAGGGTAGCACAGATACGCAGTATTTT. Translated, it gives CATEEGSTDTQYF.

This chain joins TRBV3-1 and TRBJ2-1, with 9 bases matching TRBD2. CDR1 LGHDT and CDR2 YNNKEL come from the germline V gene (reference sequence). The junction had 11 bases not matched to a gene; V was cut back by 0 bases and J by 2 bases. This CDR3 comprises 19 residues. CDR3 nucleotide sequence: TGTGCCAGCAGCCAAGATGGGACTAGCCAAAAGCCTCCCTACAATGAGCAGTTCTTC. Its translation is CASSQDGTSQKPPYNEQFF.

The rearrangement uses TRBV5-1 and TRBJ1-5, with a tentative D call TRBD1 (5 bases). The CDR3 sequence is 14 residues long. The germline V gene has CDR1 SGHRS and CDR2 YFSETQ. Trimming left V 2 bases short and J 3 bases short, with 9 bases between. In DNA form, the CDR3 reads TGCGCCAGCAGCTTCTCCAGGGACAATCAGCCCCAGCATTTT. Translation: CASSFSRDNQPQHF.

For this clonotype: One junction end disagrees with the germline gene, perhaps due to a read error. The CDR3 reads CSARGTGTETQYF. CDR3 nucleotide sequence: TGCAGTGCAAGAGGGACAGGGACAGAGACCCAGTACTTC. V gene TRBV20-1 combines with J gene TRBJ2-5; 9 nucleotides align to TRBD1. The CDR3 is made up of 13 amino acids. Germline V gene data show CDR1 as DFQATT and CDR2 as SNEGSKA (reference sequence).

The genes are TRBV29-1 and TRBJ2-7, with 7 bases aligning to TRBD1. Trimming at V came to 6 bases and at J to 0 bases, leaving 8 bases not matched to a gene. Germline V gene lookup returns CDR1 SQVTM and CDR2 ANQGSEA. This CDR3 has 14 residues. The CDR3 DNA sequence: TGCAGCGTCCGCCTCCGGGACAGCTCCTACGAGCAGTACTTC. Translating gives CSVRLRDSSYEQYF.

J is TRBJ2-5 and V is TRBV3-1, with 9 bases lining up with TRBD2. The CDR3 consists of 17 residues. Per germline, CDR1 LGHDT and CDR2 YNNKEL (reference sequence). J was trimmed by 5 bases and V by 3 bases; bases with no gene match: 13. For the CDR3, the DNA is TGTGCCAGCAGCCATTCACCGGGACTAGCAGGCTCGGAGACCCAGTACTTC. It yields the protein CASSHSPGLAGSETQYF.

The CDR3 coding sequence is TGCGCCAGCAGCCAAGATTGGCCCGCGGCAGGAGAGACCCAGTACTTC. This codes for CASSQDWPAAGETQYF. The rearrangement joins TRBV4-3 to TRBJ2-5; D is unresolved. Germline V CDR1 and CDR2: LGHNA, YSLEER. Trimming left V 0 bases short and J 4 bases short, with 15 bases between. The CDR3 covers 16 residues.

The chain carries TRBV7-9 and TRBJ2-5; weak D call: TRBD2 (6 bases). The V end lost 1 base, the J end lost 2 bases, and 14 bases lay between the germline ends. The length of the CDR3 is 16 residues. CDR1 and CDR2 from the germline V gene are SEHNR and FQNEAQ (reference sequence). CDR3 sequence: CASSLGPGATQETQYF. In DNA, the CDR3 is TGTGCCAGCAGCTTAGGCCCGGGAGCCACTCAAGAGACCCAGTACTTC.

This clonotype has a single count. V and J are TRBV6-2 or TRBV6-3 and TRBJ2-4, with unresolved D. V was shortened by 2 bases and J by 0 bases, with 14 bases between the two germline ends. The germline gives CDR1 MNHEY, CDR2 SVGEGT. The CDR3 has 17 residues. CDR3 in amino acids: CASSYTPGRIAKNIQYF. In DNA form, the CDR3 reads TGTGCCAGCAGTTACACCCCGGGCCGTATAGCCAAAAACATTCAGTACTTC.

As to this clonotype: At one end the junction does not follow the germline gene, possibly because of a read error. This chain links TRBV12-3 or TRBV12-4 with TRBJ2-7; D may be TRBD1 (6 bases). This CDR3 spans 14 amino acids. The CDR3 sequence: CASSPQGIDYEQHF. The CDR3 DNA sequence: TGTGCCAGCAGTCCTCAGGGGATCGACTACGAGCAGCACTTC.

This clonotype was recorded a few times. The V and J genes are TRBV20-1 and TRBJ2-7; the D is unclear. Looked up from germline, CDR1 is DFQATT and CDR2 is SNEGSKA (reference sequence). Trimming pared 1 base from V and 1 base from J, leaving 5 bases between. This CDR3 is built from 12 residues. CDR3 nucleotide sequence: TGCAGTGCTAGAGGACCGTCCTACGAGCAGTACTTC. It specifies CSARGPSYEQYF.

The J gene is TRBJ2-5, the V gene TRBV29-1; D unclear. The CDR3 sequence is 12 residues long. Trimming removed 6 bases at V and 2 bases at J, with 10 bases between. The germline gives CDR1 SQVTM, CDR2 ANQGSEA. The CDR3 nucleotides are TGCAGCGTCCGACCTTCACAAGAGACCCAGTACTTC. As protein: CSVRPSQETQYF.